Each of the 2 T cell receptor beta chains below was sequenced from the same sample in a study of memory CD4+ T cells and cytomegalovirus serostatus. The assay was immunoSEQ multiplex PCR, and TCRdb's table has in-frame clones only and misses some. The table includes 50,000 to 60,000 clones, over 60% detected once. Single viable CD3+CD4+CD8-CD45RO+ cells were sorted as the memory CD4+ T cells. Input material: memory CD4+ T cells from blood. The receptor source for this set is an adult in good health and CMV-seropositive.

The rearrangement links TRBV2 to TRBJ2-7; D uncertain. CDR1 is SNHLY, CDR2 FYNNEI, per germline. The V and J ends lost 7 bases and 3 bases respectively, with 13 bases between them. The CDR3 spans 13 residues. The CDR3 region has the DNA TGTGCCAGCAAAGTAAATCAAGGCTACGAGCAGTACTTC. It yields the protein CASKVNQGYEQYF.

This clone was picked up one time. V is TRBV28 and J is TRBJ1-1; tentatively, D is TRBD1 (5 bases). This CDR3 has 15 residues. Trimming left V 1 base short and J 2 bases short, with 11 bases between. Germline values: CDR1 MDHEN, CDR2 SYDVKM. The CDR3 sequence: CASSLLGGVNTEAFF. The DNA of the CDR3 is TGTGCCAGCAGTTTATTGGGAGGGGTCAACACTGAAGCTTTCTTT.